A selection of T cell receptor beta chains follows, all from one sample in a study of neurological immune-mediated disorders. Using its own MiXCR run on the 5' RACE reads, TCRdb lists one record per CDR3 protein. The top ten clones hold 21% of a sample with about 50,000 distinct CDR3 sequences, approximately 10% of them seen once. The sample comprised PBMCs. The receptors were gathered from a woman aged 40 to 50 with HTLV-1-associated myelopathy (HAM/TSP). Each CDR3 is given with its conserved first and last residue. The D gene is left open where the match is weak. Size is omitted from some rows. Given values are once, few, many or a class for expanded clones.

cdr3_length: 12
clone_size: many
d_call: NA
j_call: TRBJ1-2
v_call: TRBV11-2
cdr3_aa: CASSFPQGYYTF
cdr3_nt: TGTGCCAGCAGCTTTCCACAGGGTTACTACACCTTC

cdr3_length: 16
clone_size: NA
d_call: TRBD2
j_call: TRBJ2-1
v_call: TRBV7-9
cdr3_aa: CASSSSGGSDYNEQFF
cdr3_nt: TGTGCCAGCAGCTCTAGCGGGGGGTCGGACTACAATGAGCAGTTCTTC

cdr3_length: 16
clone_size: many
d_call: NA
j_call: TRBJ1-1
v_call: TRBV7-2
cdr3_aa: CASSFSVGDGGSEAFF
cdr3_nt: TGTGCCAGCAGCTTTTCGGTCGGGGACGGAGGATCTGAAGCTTTCTTT

cdr3_length: 15
clone_size: many
d_call: NA
j_call: TRBJ1-3
v_call: TRBV14
cdr3_aa: CASSQRTAYGNTIYF
cdr3_nt: TGTGCCAGCAGCCAACGGACAGCTTATGGAAACACCATATATTTT

cdr3_length: 18
clone_size: many
d_call: TRBD2
j_call: TRBJ2-3
v_call: TRBV5-8
cdr3_aa: CASSRGLAGVRGTDTQYF
cdr3_nt: TGTGCCAGCAGCCGAGGACTAGCGGGGGTGCGGGGCACAGATACGCAGTATTTT

cdr3_length: 14
clone_size: few
d_call: NA
j_call: TRBJ2-1
v_call: TRBV24-1
cdr3_aa: CATSDRSAGTEQFF
cdr3_nt: TGTGCCACCAGTGACCGATCGGCAGGCACTGAGCAGTTCTTC

cdr3_length: 12
clone_size: many
d_call: NA
j_call: TRBJ1-1
v_call: TRBV29-1
cdr3_aa: CSVGGINTEAFF
cdr3_nt: TGCAGCGTTGGGGGGATCAACACTGAAGCTTTCTTT

cdr3_length: 13
clone_size: many
d_call: NA
j_call: TRBJ1-1
v_call: TRBV6-2/TRBV6-3
cdr3_aa: CASSYSEAIEAFF
cdr3_nt: TGTGCCAGCAGTTACTCGGAGGCAATTGAAGCTTTCTTT

cdr3_length: 15
clone_size: many
d_call: NA
j_call: TRBJ2-2
v_call: TRBV2
cdr3_aa: CASTFGWLGTGELFF
cdr3_nt: TGTGCCAGCACCTTCGGGTGGCTAGGAACCGGGGAGCTGTTTTTT

cdr3_length: 16
clone_size: many
d_call: TRBD1
j_call: TRBJ2-7
v_call: TRBV9
cdr3_aa: CASSVGLGTAPYEQYF
cdr3_nt: TGTGCCAGCAGCGTAGGTCTGGGGACAGCCCCCTACGAGCAGTACTTC

cdr3_length: 12
clone_size: few
d_call: NA
j_call: TRBJ1-2
v_call: TRBV5-1
cdr3_aa: CASRTEVEGYTF
cdr3_nt: TGCGCCAGCAGGACGGAAGTGGAAGGCTACACCTTC

cdr3_length: 17
clone_size: many
d_call: NA
j_call: TRBJ2-1
v_call: TRBV5-1
cdr3_aa: CASSLKTGAALRTEQFF
cdr3_nt: TGCGCCAGCAGCTTGAAGACGGGAGCGGCCCTTCGCACTGAGCAGTTCTTC

cdr3_length: 12
clone_size: many
d_call: TRBD2
j_call: TRBJ2-1
v_call: TRBV20-1
cdr3_aa: CSATALAGGLFF
cdr3_nt: TGCAGTGCTACGGCACTAGCGGGGGGCCTGTTCTTC

cdr3_length: 13
clone_size: many
d_call: NA
j_call: TRBJ1-3
v_call: TRBV7-3
cdr3_aa: CASRDTGGNTIYF
cdr3_nt: TGTGCCAGTAGGGACACGGGGGGAAACACCATATATTTT

cdr3_length: 13
clone_size: few
d_call: NA
j_call: TRBJ1-1
v_call: TRBV7-3
cdr3_aa: CASSYDENTEAFF
cdr3_nt: TGTGCCAGCAGCTATGACGAAAACACTGAAGCTTTCTTT

cdr3_length: 13
clone_size: many
d_call: NA
j_call: TRBJ1-4
v_call: TRBV20-1
cdr3_aa: CSARETGIEKLFF
cdr3_nt: TGCAGTGCTAGAGAAACAGGGATTGAAAAACTGTTTTTT

cdr3_length: 14
clone_size: many
d_call: NA
j_call: TRBJ1-4
v_call: TRBV24-1
cdr3_aa: CATSEGSGDEKLFF
cdr3_nt: TGTGCCACCAGTGAAGGGTCAGGGGATGAAAAACTGTTTTTT

cdr3_length: 14
clone_size: many
d_call: NA
j_call: TRBJ2-5
v_call: TRBV5-1
cdr3_aa: CASSLVGGQETQYF
cdr3_nt: TGCGCCAGCAGCTTGGTCGGGGGACAGGAGACCCAGTACTTC

cdr3_length: 16
clone_size: many
d_call: TRBD1
j_call: TRBJ1-1
v_call: TRBV29-1
cdr3_aa: CSVDGVGQGHYTEAFF
cdr3_nt: TGCAGCGTTGATGGAGTAGGACAGGGTCATTACACTGAAGCTTTCTTT

cdr3_length: 16
clone_size: NA
d_call: NA
j_call: TRBJ2-3
v_call: TRBV13
cdr3_aa: CASSSSAVHSTDTQYF
cdr3_nt: TGTGCCAGCAGCTCTTCGGCGGTACACAGCACAGATACGCAGTATTTT

cdr3_length: 16
clone_size: many
d_call: TRBD2
j_call: TRBJ2-3
v_call: TRBV5-1
cdr3_aa: CASSLERGDSTDTQYF
cdr3_nt: TGCGCCAGCAGCTTGGAGCGGGGGGATAGCACAGATACGCAGTATTTT

cdr3_length: 14
clone_size: many
d_call: TRBD2
j_call: TRBJ2-3
v_call: TRBV5-1
cdr3_aa: CASSFGLAGGTQYF
cdr3_nt: TGCGCCAGCAGCTTTGGACTAGCGGGGGGTACGCAGTATTTT

cdr3_length: 14
clone_size: NA
d_call: TRBD1
j_call: TRBJ1-5
v_call: TRBV29-1
cdr3_aa: CSVGQARSNQAQHF
cdr3_nt: TGCAGCGTCGGACAGGCACGTAGCAATCAGGCCCAGCATTTT

cdr3_length: 16
clone_size: many
d_call: NA
j_call: TRBJ2-3
v_call: TRBV2
cdr3_aa: CASSVFTGDYTDTQYF
cdr3_nt: TGTGCCAGCAGTGTGTTTACGGGGGATTACACAGATACGCAGTATTTT

cdr3_length: 19
clone_size: many
d_call: TRBD1
j_call: TRBJ2-1
v_call: TRBV6-5
cdr3_aa: CASSRGTGGLEGAYNEQFF
cdr3_nt: TGTGCCAGCAGTCGAGGGACAGGGGGGTTAGAAGGGGCTTACAATGAGCAGTTCTTC

cdr3_length: 18
clone_size: many
d_call: TRBD2
j_call: TRBJ2-7
v_call: TRBV5-1
cdr3_aa: CASSLGLAGGRSGYEQYF
cdr3_nt: TGCGCCAGCAGCTTAGGACTAGCGGGGGGGCGCAGTGGCTACGAGCAGTACTTC

cdr3_length: 14
clone_size: many
d_call: TRBD2
j_call: TRBJ2-1
v_call: TRBV6-5
cdr3_aa: CASSGTSGPSEQFF
cdr3_nt: TGTGCCAGCAGCGGGACTAGCGGGCCCTCTGAGCAGTTCTTC

cdr3_length: 16
clone_size: many
d_call: TRBD2
j_call: TRBJ2-1
v_call: TRBV5-1
cdr3_aa: CASSLRSGGSYNEQFF
cdr3_nt: TGCGCCAGCAGCTTGAGGAGCGGGGGCTCCTACAATGAGCAGTTCTTC

cdr3_length: 10
clone_size: many
d_call: NA
j_call: TRBJ1-1
v_call: TRBV10-3
cdr3_aa: CAISDDEAFF
cdr3_nt: TGTGCCATCAGTGATGATGAAGCTTTCTTT

cdr3_length: 14
clone_size: few
d_call: NA
j_call: TRBJ1-4
v_call: TRBV11-2
cdr3_aa: CASSFTGFDEKLFF
cdr3_nt: TGTGCCAGCAGCTTTACAGGGTTCGATGAAAAACTGTTTTTT

cdr3_length: 9
clone_size: many
d_call: NA
j_call: TRBJ2-7
v_call: TRBV19
cdr3_aa: CDAYSEQYF
cdr3_nt: TGTGACGCGTACAGCGAGCAGTACTTC

cdr3_length: 17
clone_size: many
d_call: TRBD2
j_call: TRBJ2-5
v_call: TRBV12-3/TRBV12-4
cdr3_aa: CASSLAGGLYFRETQYF
cdr3_nt: TGTGCCAGCAGTCTAGCGGGGGGGCTGTATTTTAGGGAGACCCAGTACTTC

cdr3_length: 12
clone_size: many
d_call: NA
j_call: TRBJ1-1
v_call: TRBV7-3
cdr3_aa: CASSLVGGEAFF
cdr3_nt: TGTGCCAGCAGCTTAGTGGGGGGAGAAGCTTTCTTT

cdr3_length: 18
clone_size: few
d_call: TRBD1
j_call: TRBJ2-6
v_call: TRBV6-1
cdr3_aa: CASRGTGGALSGANVLTF
cdr3_nt: TGTGCCAGCCGTGGGACAGGGGGCGCGCTCTCTGGGGCCAACGTCCTGACTTTC

cdr3_length: 15
clone_size: many
d_call: NA
j_call: TRBJ2-3
v_call: TRBV5-1
cdr3_aa: CASSYRQRDTDTQYF
cdr3_nt: TGCGCCAGCAGCTACCGACAGAGGGATACAGATACGCAGTATTTT

cdr3_length: 12
clone_size: NA
d_call: TRBD1
j_call: TRBJ2-5
v_call: TRBV29-1
cdr3_aa: CSVSGTEETQYF
cdr3_nt: TGCAGCGTTAGTGGGACAGAAGAGACCCAGTACTTC

cdr3_length: 11
clone_size: many
d_call: NA
j_call: TRBJ2-3
v_call: TRBV12-3/TRBV12-4
cdr3_aa: CASSWSSTQYF
cdr3_nt: TGTGCCAGCAGTTGGTCTTCTACGCAGTATTTT

cdr3_length: 15
clone_size: many
d_call: NA
j_call: TRBJ1-4
v_call: TRBV29-1
cdr3_aa: CSVGGTASPDEKLFF
cdr3_nt: TGCAGCGTTGGAGGGACCGCAAGTCCGGATGAAAAACTGTTTTTT

cdr3_length: 16
clone_size: many
d_call: NA
j_call: TRBJ2-6
v_call: TRBV10-3
cdr3_aa: CAISEGRLSGANVLTF
cdr3_nt: TGTGCCATCAGTGAGGGCAGGCTCTCTGGGGCCAACGTCCTGACTTTC

cdr3_length: 14
clone_size: NA
d_call: NA
j_call: TRBJ2-3
v_call: TRBV5-1
cdr3_aa: CASSLSTSTDTQYF
cdr3_nt: TGCGCCAGCAGCTTATCCACTAGCACAGATACGCAGTATTTT

cdr3_length: 12
clone_size: NA
d_call: NA
j_call: TRBJ2-5
v_call: TRBV29-1
cdr3_aa: CSVVKSQETQYF
cdr3_nt: TGCAGCGTTGTTAAGTCCCAAGAGACCCAGTACTTC

cdr3_length: 14
clone_size: many
d_call: NA
j_call: TRBJ2-2
v_call: TRBV7-3
cdr3_aa: CASSSDLNTGELFF
cdr3_nt: TGTGCCAGCAGCTCTGACTTAAACACCGGGGAGCTGTTTTTT

cdr3_length: 14
clone_size: many
d_call: TRBD1
j_call: TRBJ1-2
v_call: TRBV5-1
cdr3_aa: CASSSSGDSYGYTF
cdr3_nt: TGCGCCAGCAGCTCCTCCGGGGACAGCTATGGCTACACCTTC

cdr3_length: 14
clone_size: many
d_call: TRBD1
j_call: TRBJ2-7
v_call: TRBV11-1
cdr3_aa: CASSYGQGAYEQYF
cdr3_nt: TGTGCCAGCAGCTATGGACAGGGGGCCTACGAGCAGTACTTC

cdr3_length: 14
clone_size: few
d_call: TRBD1
j_call: TRBJ2-7
v_call: TRBV10-3
cdr3_aa: CASVESGGYYEQYF
cdr3_nt: TGTGCCTCCGTCGAGTCAGGGGGCTACTACGAGCAGTACTTC

cdr3_length: 16
clone_size: many
d_call: TRBD2
j_call: TRBJ2-3
v_call: TRBV20-1
cdr3_aa: CSAIRGSGGTTDTQYF
cdr3_nt: TGCAGTGCTATCCGAGGCAGCGGGGGGACCACAGATACGCAGTATTTT

cdr3_length: 15
clone_size: NA
d_call: NA
j_call: TRBJ2-2
v_call: TRBV9
cdr3_aa: CASSLGLGWTGELFF
cdr3_nt: TGTGCCAGCAGTTTAGGGTTGGGGTGGACCGGGGAGCTGTTTTTT

cdr3_length: 12
clone_size: many
d_call: NA
j_call: TRBJ2-1
v_call: TRBV25-1
cdr3_aa: CASSLVYNEQFF
cdr3_nt: TGTGCCAGCAGTCTGGTTTACAATGAGCAGTTCTTC

cdr3_length: 12
clone_size: many
d_call: TRBD2
j_call: TRBJ2-3
v_call: TRBV12-3/TRBV12-4
cdr3_aa: CASSLRRGLEYF
cdr3_nt: TGTGCCAGCAGTTTACGGCGGGGGTTGGAGTATTTT

cdr3_length: 12
clone_size: many
d_call: NA
j_call: TRBJ2-3
v_call: TRBV25-1
cdr3_aa: CASSAAMNTQYF
cdr3_nt: TGTGCCAGCAGTGCCGCAATGAATACGCAGTATTTT

cdr3_length: 17
clone_size: many
d_call: TRBD1
j_call: TRBJ2-1
v_call: TRBV4-1
cdr3_aa: CASSQGRQGSLYNEQFF
cdr3_nt: TGCGCCAGCAGCCAAGGCAGACAGGGCTCCCTCTACAATGAGCAGTTCTTC

cdr3_length: 12
clone_size: many
d_call: NA
j_call: TRBJ1-2
v_call: TRBV7-8
cdr3_aa: CASSFGPGGYTF
cdr3_nt: TGTGCCAGCAGCTTCGGACCGGGAGGCTACACCTTC

cdr3_length: 15
clone_size: many
d_call: TRBD2
j_call: TRBJ2-3
v_call: TRBV5-1
cdr3_aa: CASSLTPGGEDTQYF
cdr3_nt: TGCGCCAGCAGCTTGACTCCGGGGGGGGAAGATACGCAGTATTTT

cdr3_length: 14
clone_size: many
d_call: NA
j_call: TRBJ2-1
v_call: TRBV11-2
cdr3_aa: CASSTIRDYNEQFF
cdr3_nt: TGTGCCAGCAGCACAATCAGGGACTACAATGAGCAGTTCTTC

cdr3_length: 15
clone_size: many
d_call: NA
j_call: TRBJ2-3
v_call: TRBV21-1
cdr3_aa: CASGSAIFLTDTQYF
cdr3_nt: TGTGCCAGCGGCTCGGCCATCTTTCTAACAGATACGCAGTATTTT

cdr3_length: 16
clone_size: many
d_call: NA
j_call: TRBJ1-1
v_call: TRBV25-1
cdr3_aa: CASSELGQGTRTEAFF
cdr3_nt: TGTGCCAGCAGTGAATTAGGGCAGGGAACGAGGACTGAAGCTTTCTTT

cdr3_length: 14
clone_size: many
d_call: TRBD1
j_call: TRBJ1-4
v_call: TRBV27
cdr3_aa: CASRTQGAGEKLFF
cdr3_nt: TGTGCCAGCAGGACACAGGGGGCAGGAGAAAAACTGTTTTTT

cdr3_length: 15
clone_size: many
d_call: TRBD1
j_call: TRBJ2-4
v_call: TRBV2
cdr3_aa: CASSVSTGTGNIQYF
cdr3_nt: TGTGCCAGCAGTGTTTCCACCGGGACAGGAAACATTCAGTACTTC

cdr3_length: 13
clone_size: many
d_call: NA
j_call: TRBJ1-1
v_call: TRBV25-1
cdr3_aa: CASSVAGETEAFF
cdr3_nt: TGTGCCAGCAGTGTGGCAGGGGAGACTGAAGCTTTCTTT